The TCR beta chain described here comes from a study of PD-L1 blockade in urothelial cancer. In the study overall: Analysis of the blood was performed 3 weeks (second dose) and 6 weeks after treatment start.

The V gene's germline CDR1 is MRHNA and CDR2 SNTAGT. The junction had 10 bases not matched to a gene; V was cut back by 6 bases and J by 4 bases. The CDR3 extends over 15 amino acids. TCRdb keeps only in-frame clones here, not all; method: immunoSEQ multiplex PCR. Of 35,000 to 45,000 clones in the sample, approximately 80% were seen once. The V call is TRBV6-4, the J call TRBJ2-3; 7 bases agree with TRBD1. The origin of this receptor is a man in his sixties or seventies with urothelial cancer. The source material was PBMCs, sampled around atezolizumab (anti-PD-L1) treatment. The CDR3 bases are TGTGCCAGCAGCGCGACAGGGAATATCGCAGATACGCAGTATTTT. Translating gives CASSATGNIADTQYF.